The rows below give T cell receptor beta chains drawn from one sample of a study of radiotherapy plus CTLA-4 blockade in lung cancer. The protocol was immunoSEQ multiplex PCR, while the TCRdb copy is restricted to in-frame clones and leaves out a portion. The sample includes about 49,000 clones, around 84% of them seen just once. The material sequenced was peripheral blood, taken from a patient treated with radiotherapy plus ipilimumab. The receptors here all came from a human donor with non-small cell lung cancer whose response to radiotherapy plus ipilimumab could not be evaluated. The CDR3 runs from the conserved cysteine through the conserved F or W. The order of the fields is D gene, J gene, V gene, clone size, CDR3 DNA, CDR3 protein. A D gene is named only where the DNA matches it firmly. Not all rows give a size; the values are once, few, many and, for expanded clones, a class.

D: .; J: TRBJ1-2; V: TRBV9; size: .; DNA: TGTGCCAGCAGCGTAGGGTCAGGGATCTATGGCTACACCTTC; CDR3: CASSVGSGIYGYTF
D: .; J: TRBJ2-7; V: TRBV29-1; size: .; DNA: TGCAGCGTTGCCGGGACACAAAATTCCTACGAGCAGTACTTC; CDR3: CSVAGTQNSYEQYF
D: TRBD2; J: TRBJ2-3; V: TRBV9; size: .; DNA: TGTGCCAGCAGCGGATTAGCGGGAGACACCTCTAGCACAGATACGCAGTATTTT; CDR3: CASSGLAGDTSSTDTQYF
D: .; J: TRBJ2-2; V: TRBV9; size: .; DNA: TGTGCCAGCAGCGTAGATCCGTTGAACACCGGGGAGCTGTTTTTT; CDR3: CASSVDPLNTGELFF
D: .; J: TRBJ2-1; V: TRBV5-1; size: .; DNA: TGCGCCAGCAGCCCCGACCCGGGATCCGATGAGCAGTTCTTC; CDR3: CASSPDPGSDEQFF
D: .; J: TRBJ1-2; V: TRBV28; size: .; DNA: TGTGCCAGCAGTTTAATTGGGACTGCGGGCTACACCTTC; CDR3: CASSLIGTAGYTF
D: .; J: TRBJ2-4; V: TRBV2; size: .; DNA: TGTGCCAGCAGTGAGGCAGGGGCGCGGAACATTCAGTACTTC; CDR3: CASSEAGARNIQYF
D: .; J: TRBJ2-1; V: TRBV11-1; size: .; DNA: TGTGCCAGCAGCTCCCATCGGAGTACTCAGTTCTTC; CDR3: CASSSHRSTQFF
D: TRBD1; J: TRBJ2-7; V: TRBV5-1; size: .; DNA: TGCGCCAGCAGCTTGGCGGCGGACAGGTCCTACGAGCAGTACTTC; CDR3: CASSLAADRSYEQYF
D: .; J: TRBJ1-4; V: TRBV5-1; size: .; DNA: TGCGCCAGCAGCTTAGGACTCGGGCAGATTAATGAAAAACTGTTTTTT; CDR3: CASSLGLGQINEKLFF
D: .; J: TRBJ1-2; V: TRBV28; size: .; DNA: TGTGCCAGCAGTTCGGGTGGGTCTCCCGGGGAGTCTGGCTACACCTTC; CDR3: CASSSGGSPGESGYTF
D: TRBD1; J: TRBJ2-7; V: TRBV5-1; size: .; DNA: TGCGCCAGCAGCGGGGACAGGGGGCCCTACGAGCAGTACTTC; CDR3: CASSGDRGPYEQYF
D: .; J: TRBJ1-3; V: TRBV11-2; size: few; DNA: TGTGCCAGCAGCTTAAGCACAGGGCAAAGAAACACCATATATTTT; CDR3: CASSLSTGQRNTIYF
D: .; J: TRBJ1-2; V: TRBV15; size: .; DNA: TGTGCCACCAGCATAAACTACAGGTCTCCCTATGGCTACACCTTC; CDR3: CATSINYRSPYGYTF
D: TRBD1; J: TRBJ1-1; V: TRBV6-5; size: .; DNA: TGTGCCAGCAGTACCGGGACAGGGTACGCTTTCTTT; CDR3: CASSTGTGYAFF
D: TRBD1; J: TRBJ2-5; V: TRBV25-1; size: once; DNA: TGTGCCAGCAGTGAACTAGGACAGGGGGCAGAGACCCAGTACTTC; CDR3: CASSELGQGAETQYF
D: .; J: TRBJ1-1; V: TRBV4-3; size: .; DNA: TGCGCCAGCAGCCAAGCTAGGTACACTGAAGCTTTCTTT; CDR3: CASSQARYTEAFF
D: TRBD1; J: TRBJ1-2; V: TRBV5-4; size: .; DNA: TGTGCCAGCAGCCAGGGCGGGACAGGGGTTAACTATGGCTACACCTTC; CDR3: CASSQGGTGVNYGYTF
D: TRBD2; J: TRBJ2-7; V: TRBV6-8; size: .; DNA: TGTGCCAGCAGCGACACAGAGCGGGATTGGGGGTGCTACGAGCAGTACTTC; CDR3: CASSDTERDWGCYEQYF
D: .; J: TRBJ2-2; V: TRBV2; size: .; DNA: TGTGCCAGCAGTGCCACAGGGTCGGACACCGGGGAGCTGTTTTTT; CDR3: CASSATGSDTGELFF
D: TRBD1; J: TRBJ1-1; V: TRBV7-9; size: .; DNA: TGTGCCAGCAGCGACACGGGACAGGGACTTATGAACACTGAAGCTTTCTTT; CDR3: CASSDTGQGLMNTEAFF
D: TRBD1; J: TRBJ2-7; V: TRBV4-2; size: .; DNA: TGTGCCAGCAGCCAAGGAGGTGGGGGACAGCAATTCCTCTACGAGCAGTACTTC; CDR3: CASSQGGGGQQFLYEQYF
D: .; J: TRBJ1-3; V: TRBV4-1; size: once; DNA: TGCGCCAGCAGCCAAGTGCCCGGTGCAGGGTTTGGAAACACCATATATTTT; CDR3: CASSQVPGAGFGNTIYF
D: TRBD1; J: TRBJ2-7; V: TRBV7-2; size: .; DNA: TGTGCCAGCAGCTTAGCGACAGGGAGCTACGAGCAGTACTTC; CDR3: CASSLATGSYEQYF
D: TRBD2; J: TRBJ2-7; V: TRBV28; size: .; DNA: TGTGCCAGCAGTTTAGCAGCGGGAGGCTCCTACGAGCAGTACTTC; CDR3: CASSLAAGGSYEQYF
D: TRBD1; J: TRBJ1-2; V: TRBV18; size: .; DNA: TGTGCCAGCTCGCGGACAGGGAACTATGGCTACACCTTC; CDR3: CASSRTGNYGYTF
D: TRBD2; J: TRBJ2-7; V: TRBV6-1; size: few; DNA: TGTGCCAGCAGTGAAATCAGCGGGAGGGCCAACGAGCAGTACTTC; CDR3: CASSEISGRANEQYF
D: .; J: TRBJ1-1; V: TRBV7-8; size: .; DNA: TGTGCCAGCAGCGTCCGGGACACTGAAGCTTTCTTT; CDR3: CASSVRDTEAFF
D: TRBD2; J: TRBJ2-5; V: TRBV2; size: .; DNA: TGTGCCAGCAGGACTAGCGGGAGGGCCCAAGAGACCCAGTACTTC; CDR3: CASRTSGRAQETQYF
D: .; J: TRBJ2-4; V: TRBV9; size: .; DNA: TGTGCCAGCAGCGTTGGAGAGTCCTTAGACAAAAACATTCAGTACTTC; CDR3: CASSVGESLDKNIQYF
D: TRBD1; J: TRBJ1-2; V: TRBV15; size: once; DNA: TGTGCCACCAGCAGAGTACAGGGGGGTGTCTATGGCTACACCTTC; CDR3: CATSRVQGGVYGYTF
D: TRBD2; J: TRBJ2-1; V: TRBV7-9; size: .; DNA: TGTGCCAGCAGCACCCGCGCAGCGGGGAACAATGAGCAGTTCTTC; CDR3: CASSTRAAGNNEQFF
D: .; J: TRBJ2-5; V: TRBV5-6; size: .; DNA: TGTGCCAGCAGCTTGGCCAAGGGGCAGGTCTACTTC; CDR3: CASSLAKGQVYF
D: .; J: TRBJ1-5; V: TRBV19; size: .; DNA: TGTGCCAGTAGTCCGGCCCAGGGCAGCAGCAATCAGCCCCAGCATTTT; CDR3: CASSPAQGSSNQPQHF
D: TRBD2; J: TRBJ2-6; V: TRBV30; size: .; DNA: TGTGCCTGGAGTGTAACTCTAGCGGGAGACACTGGGGCCAACGTCCTGACTTTC; CDR3: CAWSVTLAGDTGANVLTF